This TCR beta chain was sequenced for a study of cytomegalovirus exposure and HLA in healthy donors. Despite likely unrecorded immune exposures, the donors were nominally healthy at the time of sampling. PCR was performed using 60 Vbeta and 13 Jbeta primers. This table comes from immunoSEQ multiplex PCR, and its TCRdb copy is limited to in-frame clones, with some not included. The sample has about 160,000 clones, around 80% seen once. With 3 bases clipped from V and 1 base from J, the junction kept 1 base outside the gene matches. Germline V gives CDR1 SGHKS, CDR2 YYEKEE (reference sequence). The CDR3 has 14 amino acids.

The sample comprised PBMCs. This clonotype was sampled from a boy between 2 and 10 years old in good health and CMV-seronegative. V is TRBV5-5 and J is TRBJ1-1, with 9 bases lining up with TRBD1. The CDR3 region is CASSWGQGNTEAFF. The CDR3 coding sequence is TGTGCCAGCAGCTGGGGACAGGGGAACACTGAAGCTTTCTTT.